A selection of T cell receptor beta chains follows, all from one sample in a study of blood T cell repertoires in COVID-19. The protocol was immunoSEQ multiplex PCR, while the TCRdb copy is restricted to in-frame clones and leaves out a portion. The sample holds around 200,000 clones, around 85% seen once. The sample comprised peripheral blood. These receptors all stem from a man between 70 and 80 years old with active or convalescent COVID-19. Both conserved end residues are part of each CDR3. The order of the fields is V gene, J gene, D gene, clone size, CDR3 protein, CDR3 DNA. A D gene is named only where the DNA matches it firmly. Part of the rows lack a size; the others show once, few, many or a class for expanded clones.

V gene: TRBV7-9; J gene: TRBJ2-3; D gene: -; clone size: -; CDR3 protein: CASSLAGDVTDTQYF; CDR3 DNA: TGTGCCAGCAGCTTAGCGGGAGACGTAACAGATACGCAGTATTTT
V gene: TRBV6-5; J gene: TRBJ2-5; D gene: TRBD2; clone size: -; CDR3 protein: CASSYWRGGREETQYF; CDR3 DNA: TGTGCCAGCAGTTACTGGCGTGGAGGGAGGGAAGAGACCCAGTACTTC
V gene: TRBV9; J gene: TRBJ1-5; D gene: TRBD1; clone size: -; CDR3 protein: CASSVGTGPGYQPQHF; CDR3 DNA: TGTGCCAGCAGCGTAGGGACAGGGCCCGGGTATCAGCCCCAGCATTTT
V gene: TRBV7-2; J gene: TRBJ2-3; D gene: TRBD1; clone size: -; CDR3 protein: CASRRLDRALFGDTQYF; CDR3 DNA: TGTGCCAGCAGACGACTGGACAGGGCCCTGTTTGGAGATACGCAGTATTTT
V gene: TRBV9; J gene: TRBJ1-2; D gene: -; clone size: -; CDR3 protein: CASSVGIGETANYGYTF; CDR3 DNA: TGTGCCAGCAGCGTAGGAATCGGTGAGACTGCTAACTATGGCTACACCTTC
V gene: TRBV29-1; J gene: TRBJ1-2; D gene: TRBD1; clone size: -; CDR3 protein: CSASDRGYGYTF; CDR3 DNA: TGCAGCGCCTCGGACAGGGGCTATGGCTACACCTTC
V gene: TRBV4-1; J gene: TRBJ1-4; D gene: -; clone size: -; CDR3 protein: CASSQALGGNEKLFF; CDR3 DNA: TGCGCCAGCAGCCAAGCCTTGGGAGGTAATGAAAAACTGTTTTTT
V gene: TRBV5-1; J gene: TRBJ2-1; D gene: -; clone size: -; CDR3 protein: CASSLQTAGFGYNEQFF; CDR3 DNA: TGCGCCAGCAGCTTACAAACGGCAGGGTTTGGGTACAATGAGCAGTTCTTC
V gene: TRBV2; J gene: TRBJ1-5; D gene: -; clone size: -; CDR3 protein: CASSGENQPQHF; CDR3 DNA: TGTGCCAGCAGTGGGGAGAATCAGCCCCAGCATTTT
V gene: TRBV18; J gene: TRBJ1-1; D gene: -; clone size: -; CDR3 protein: CASSPSLGGNTEAFF; CDR3 DNA: TGTGCCAGCTCACCATCCTTGGGAGGGAACACTGAAGCTTTCTTT
V gene: TRBV5-1; J gene: TRBJ2-3; D gene: -; clone size: -; CDR3 protein: CASSLEGSGDTQYF; CDR3 DNA: TGCGCCAGCAGCTTGGAAGGGAGCGGTGATACGCAGTATTTT
V gene: TRBV18; J gene: TRBJ1-1; D gene: TRBD1; clone size: -; CDR3 protein: CASSPRLLQGDSKAEAFF; CDR3 DNA: TGTGCCAGCTCACCACGTTTGTTACAGGGGGATTCCAAGGCTGAAGCTTTCTTT
V gene: TRBV28; J gene: TRBJ1-5; D gene: -; clone size: -; CDR3 protein: CASSPLGQSSNQPQHF; CDR3 DNA: TGTGCCAGCAGTCCCCTTGGACAGAGTAGCAATCAGCCCCAGCATTTT
V gene: TRBV7-2; J gene: TRBJ1-2; D gene: -; clone size: -; CDR3 protein: CASSLTGGYTF; CDR3 DNA: TGTGCCAGCAGCTTAACTGGTGGCTACACCTTC
V gene: TRBV5-1; J gene: TRBJ2-3; D gene: TRBD1; clone size: once; CDR3 protein: CASTPGQGAGDTQYF; CDR3 DNA: TGCGCCAGCACCCCGGGACAGGGGGCCGGTGATACGCAGTATTTT
V gene: TRBV3-1/TRBV3-2; J gene: TRBJ2-1; D gene: TRBD2; clone size: -; CDR3 protein: CASSLAGAGGRNEQFF; CDR3 DNA: TGTGCCAGCAGCCTCGCCGGGGCGGGAGGCCGTAATGAGCAGTTCTTC
V gene: TRBV3-1/TRBV3-2; J gene: TRBJ2-7; D gene: -; clone size: few; CDR3 protein: CASSQDGTGYEQYF; CDR3 DNA: TGTGCCAGCAGCCAAGACGGAACAGGCTACGAGCAGTACTTC
V gene: TRBV2; J gene: TRBJ2-7; D gene: -; clone size: -; CDR3 protein: CASSGWGLEGYEQYF; CDR3 DNA: TGTGCCAGCAGTGGTTGGGGACTCGAGGGCTACGAGCAGTACTTC
V gene: TRBV6-6; J gene: TRBJ2-2; D gene: -; clone size: -; CDR3 protein: CASSPGGLNTGELFF; CDR3 DNA: TGTGCCAGCAGCCCCGGGGGTTTGAACACCGGGGAGCTGTTTTTT
V gene: TRBV10-3; J gene: TRBJ2-7; D gene: -; clone size: -; CDR3 protein: CAISEGQGRGTYEQYF; CDR3 DNA: TGTGCCATCAGTGAGGGTCAGGGCAGGGGTACCTACGAGCAGTACTTC
V gene: TRBV28; J gene: TRBJ1-2; D gene: -; clone size: -; CDR3 protein: CASRQTSYGYTF; CDR3 DNA: TGTGCCAGCAGACAAACAAGTTATGGCTACACCTTC
V gene: TRBV9; J gene: TRBJ2-5; D gene: TRBD2; clone size: -; CDR3 protein: CASSVAISGGIQETQYF; CDR3 DNA: TGTGCCAGCAGCGTAGCGATTAGCGGGGGAATTCAAGAGACCCAGTACTTC